This T cell receptor (beta chain) was sequenced in a study of T cell responses to AZD1222 COVID-19 vaccine. Libraries were prepared by immunoSEQ multiplex PCR; TCRdb keeps only in-frame clonotypes and omits some of them. The sample has fewer than 80,000 clones, about 91% seen once. The CDR3 is 18 amino acids. V shed 4 bases, J shed 3 bases, and the junction held 18 bases outside the gene matches. Germline lookup yields CDR1 SGHTS and CDR2 YDEGEE. The gene calls are TRBV5-8 and TRBJ1-1; TRBD1 agrees at 7 bases. The clonotype was recovered from an adult who received the MenACWY meningococcal vaccine as a control. Sequenced material: peripheral blood, taken 28 days after the second dose of the MenACWY control vaccine. DNA for the CDR3: TGTGCCAGCAGCCCCCGTATAACCCAGGGGGAAAAGGACACTGAAGCTTTCTTT. Translating gives CASSPRITQGEKDTEAFF.